A single sample is the source of the 12 T cell receptor beta chains below, sequenced in a study of cytomegalovirus exposure and HLA in healthy donors (dated by TCRdb to about 2017). Receptor amplification or capture employed the immunoSEQ multiplex PCR assay. The multiplex PCR relied on a mix of 60 forward primers for TCR Vbeta segments and 13 reverse primers for TCR Jbeta segments. What TCRdb holds here is the immuneACCESS table cut down to in-frame rearrangements. Part of the clones is not present; checked against another copy, under half of the missing clones reflect an unresolved V gene, and the others are unexplained. This sample has around 200,000 clones in its table, and about 80% of those were observed once. The leading ten clones occupy around 2% of the sample. Sequenced sample: PBMCs. These receptors were obtained from a man between 18 and 35 years old in good health and CMV-seronegative.

V is TRBV6-5 and J is TRBJ1-5, with no clear D. This CDR3 contains 15 residues. Trimming took 0 bases from V and 0 from J, leaving 6 bases between them. Germline CDR1 MNHEY, CDR2 SVGAGI. The CDR3 protein is CASSYSRHSNQPQHF. CDR3 bases: TGTGCCAGCAGTTACTCGCGGCATAGCAATCAGCCCCAGCATTTT.

The chain is built from TRBV28 and TRBJ2-5; a weak D match, TRBD2 (6 bases). Germline V gives CDR1 MDHEN, CDR2 SYDVKM. V was clipped by 6 bases and J by 1 base, with 15 bases between them. The CDR3 has 15 residues. The DNA of the CDR3 is TGTGCCAGCAGACCCGGGAGCTACCCCCAAGAGACCCAGTACTTC. Its translation is CASRPGSYPQETQYF.

V gene TRBV6-4 combines with J gene TRBJ2-1; no clear D. This CDR3 has 15 amino acids. V was clipped by 1 base and J by 0 bases, with 7 bases between them. CDR1 is MRHNA, CDR2 SNTAGT, per germline. The CDR3 DNA sequence: TGTGCCAGCAGTGACTTGGCGGACTCCTACAATGAGCAGTTCTTC. The encoded protein is CASSDLADSYNEQFF.

The CDR3, as DNA: TGTGCCAGCAGTCAACTGGGGGGTCTCCCCCAAGAGACCCAGTACTTC. Residues: CASSQLGGLPQETQYF. The chain is built from TRBV7-8 and TRBJ2-5, with D possibly being TRBD2 (6 bases). This CDR3 comprises 16 residues. V was trimmed by 6 bases and J by 1 base, leaving 18 bases between them. The V gene's germline CDR1 is SGHVS and CDR2 FQNEAQ.

The chain employs TRBV6-1 and TRBJ2-6; D uncertain. Germline lookup yields CDR1 MNHNS and CDR2 SASEGT. The length of the CDR3 is 15 residues. The germline V and J ends were trimmed by 10 bases and 2 bases, with 15 bases remaining between them. CDR3 sequence: CAINPGGAGANVLTF. DNA of the CDR3: TGTGCCATCAACCCCGGCGGAGCTGGGGCCAACGTCCTGACTTTC.

Here the CDR3 reads CASSQVSQGAGGYTF. Written as DNA, the CDR3 is TGTGCCAGCAGCCAAGTCTCACAGGGGGCCGGTGGCTACACCTTC. The V and J genes are TRBV4-2 and TRBJ1-2; TRBD1 matches at 9 bases. The V gene end was trimmed by 1 base and the J gene end by 7 bases; junction bases not matched to a gene: 7. The CDR3 runs to 15 residues. Germline assignment: CDR1 LGHNA and CDR2 YNFKEQ.

This clone was counted a single time. The gene calls are TRBV4-3 and TRBJ1-5; D is undetermined. V dropped 2 bases and J dropped 4 bases, with 15 bases sitting between them. The CDR3 spans 16 residues. The germline V gene encodes CDR1 LGHNA and CDR2 YSLEER. The DNA for the CDR3 is TGCGCCAGCAGCCAATGGTGGGCAGGTCCTAATCAGCCCCAGCATTTT. This encodes CASSQWWAGPNQPQHF.

CDR3 coding DNA: TGTGCCAGCAGTCCCAAGGGGGGGAGGGAGACCCAGTACTTC. This translates into CASSPKGGRETQYF. V usage is TRBV2 and J usage is TRBJ2-5; D might be TRBD2 (7 bases). In germline, CDR1 is SNHLY, CDR2 FYNNEI. The CDR3 totals 14 residues. Trimming removed 5 bases at V and 5 bases at J, with 15 bases between.

The V call is TRBV11-2, the J call TRBJ1-3; 7 positions match TRBD1. This CDR3 contains 15 residues. After removal of 1 base from V and 0 bases from J, the junction contained 0 bases not matched to a gene. Per germline, CDR1 SGHAT and CDR2 FQNNGV. The CDR3 DNA reads TGTGCCAGCAGCTTAGCAGGGGGCTCTGGAAACACCATATATTTT. It codes for CASSLAGGSGNTIYF.

This clone turned up a few times. This rearrangement joins TRBV6-1 to TRBJ1-1; D is perhaps TRBD1 (6 bases). V lost 10 bases, J lost 7 bases, and 16 bases lay in between. The CDR3 runs to 12 residues. CDR1 MNHNS and CDR2 SASEGT come from the germline V gene. The CDR3 sequence is CATKKGQLEAFF. As DNA, the CDR3 is TGTGCCACAAAGAAAGGACAGCTTGAAGCTTTCTTT.

V gene TRBV5-8 combines with J gene TRBJ2-5, with D possibly TRBD2 on 6 matching bases. CDR1 SGHTS and CDR2 YDEGEE come from the germline V gene. This CDR3 contains 18 residues. V was clipped by 0 bases and J by 5 bases, with 23 bases between them. The CDR3 bases are TGTGCCAGCAGCTTGGGAACCCGGACTGGCCGCGGGAAGGAGACCCAGTACTTC. Amino acids: CASSLGTRTGRGKETQYF.

This chain joins TRBV29-1 and TRBJ1-3, with 7 bases that match TRBD1. V trimming: 3 bases; J trimming: 3 bases; junction bases outside the gene matches: 8. Germline assignment: CDR1 SQVTM and CDR2 ANQGSEA. This CDR3 is 15 amino acids long. The chain's CDR3 is CSVDMGQISGNTIYF. The CDR3, as DNA: TGCAGCGTTGATATGGGACAGATAAGTGGAAACACCATATATTTT.